These 4 T cell receptor beta chains came from one sample sequenced in a study of shared clonotypes between healthy human individuals. Profiling relied on immunoSEQ multiplex PCR, and the TCRdb table lists in-frame clones only, not all of them. The top ten clones hold 0.095% to 0.14% of a sample with 600,000 or so clones, 95% of them seen once. As defined, naive CD8 cells were CD45RO-negative and positively selected for CCR7, with terminally differentiated effector memory CD45RA+ cells excluded. Sequencing used naive CD8+ T cells sorted from blood. The receptors shown here come from a woman in her twenties or thirties in good health.

V and J are TRBV28 and TRBJ2-7; possible D gene TRBD1, 6 bases. V was pared by 3 bases and J by 1 base, with 13 bases between. Germline V gives CDR1 MDHEN, CDR2 SYDVKM. CDR3 length: 15 amino acids. As DNA, the CDR3 is TGTGCCAGCAGTTTCCCACAGGGTTGGTCCTACGAGCAGTACTTC. Its translation is CASSFPQGWSYEQYF.

The V call is TRBV5-6, the J call TRBJ2-3; D is unresolved. Looked up from germline, CDR1 is SGHDT and CDR2 is YYEEEE. Trimming removed 4 bases at V and 0 bases at J, with 6 bases between. This CDR3 has 13 residues. The CDR3 sequence: CASSPDSTDTQYF. CDR3 bases: TGTGCCAGCAGCCCTGACAGCACAGATACGCAGTATTTT.

The chain has TRBV28 and TRBJ2-2; D remains ambiguous. Germline V gene sequence: CDR1 MDHEN, CDR2 SYDVKM. V lost 3 bases and J lost 0, with 8 bases in between. The CDR3 covers 15 residues. DNA of the CDR3: TGTGCCAGCAGTTTGGAACAGCCGAACACCGGGGAGCTGTTTTTT. Translating gives CASSLEQPNTGELFF.

This clone appeared a single time. The rearrangement joins TRBV4-1 to TRBJ2-7, with a possible D match to TRBD2 (5 bases). Germline values: CDR1 MGHRA, CDR2 YSYEKL. Trimming pared 3 bases from V and 6 bases from J, leaving 15 bases between. This CDR3 contains 14 residues. The CDR3 is CASSHRVEDGEQYF. CDR3 nucleotides: TGCGCCAGCAGCCACCGAGTGGAGGATGGCGAGCAGTACTTC.